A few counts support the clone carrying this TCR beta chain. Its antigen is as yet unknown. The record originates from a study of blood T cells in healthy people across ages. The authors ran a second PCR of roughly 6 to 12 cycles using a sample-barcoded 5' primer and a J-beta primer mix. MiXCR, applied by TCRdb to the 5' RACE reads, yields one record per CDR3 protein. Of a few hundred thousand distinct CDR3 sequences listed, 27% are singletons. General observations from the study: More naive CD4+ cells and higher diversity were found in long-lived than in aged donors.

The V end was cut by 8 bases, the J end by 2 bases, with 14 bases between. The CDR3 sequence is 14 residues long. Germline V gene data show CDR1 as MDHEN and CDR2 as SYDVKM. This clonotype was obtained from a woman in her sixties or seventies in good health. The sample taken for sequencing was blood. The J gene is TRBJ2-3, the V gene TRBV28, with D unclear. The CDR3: CASYALGPTDTQYF. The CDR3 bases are TGTGCCAGCTACGCCCTAGGCCCCACAGATACGCAGTATTTT.